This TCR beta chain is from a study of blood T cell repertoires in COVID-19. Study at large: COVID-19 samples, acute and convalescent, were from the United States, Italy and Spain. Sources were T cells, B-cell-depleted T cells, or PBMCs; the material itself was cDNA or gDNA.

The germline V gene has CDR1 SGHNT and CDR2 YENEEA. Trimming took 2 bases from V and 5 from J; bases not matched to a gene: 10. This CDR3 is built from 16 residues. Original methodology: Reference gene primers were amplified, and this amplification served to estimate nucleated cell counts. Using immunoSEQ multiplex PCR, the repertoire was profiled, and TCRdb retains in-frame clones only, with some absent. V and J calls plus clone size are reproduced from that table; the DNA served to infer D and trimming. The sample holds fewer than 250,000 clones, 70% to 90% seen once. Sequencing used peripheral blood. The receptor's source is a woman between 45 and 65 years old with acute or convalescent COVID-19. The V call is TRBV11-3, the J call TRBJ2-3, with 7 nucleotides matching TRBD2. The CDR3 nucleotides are TGTGCCAGCAGCTTATTCCCTAGCGGAAGGGGAGATACGCAGTATTTT. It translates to CASSLFPSGRGDTQYF.